The 18 T cell receptor beta chains reported below all come from one sample, sequenced in a study of blood T cells in healthy people across ages. The authors ran a second PCR of about 6 to 11 cycles using a sample-barcoded 5' primer and a J-beta primer mix. TCRdb reprocessed the 5' RACE reads via MiXCR and lists one record per CDR3 protein. The sample shows 700,000 or so distinct CDR3 sequences, about 24% of them seen only once. Sequences were obtained from blood. All receptors derive from an older man in good health.

The genes are TRBV28 and TRBJ2-1; D remains ambiguous. CDR3 length: 12 amino acids. V was trimmed by 4 bases and J by 12 bases, leaving 13 bases between them. Germline V lookup: CDR1 MDHEN, CDR2 SYDVKM. The CDR3 nucleotides read TGTGCCAGCAGTTCTCTACCCCGAGGGCAGTTCTTC. It specifies CASSSLPRGQFF.

In its sample, this clonotype was seen many times. The chain couples TRBV6-2 or TRBV6-3 to TRBJ1-2; D unresolved. Germline loops: CDR1 MNHEY, CDR2 SVGEGT. This CDR3 is built from 11 residues. Trimming removed 6 bases at V and 4 bases at J, with 6 bases between. The CDR3 loop is CASRGTYGYTF. CDR3 nucleotide sequence: TGTGCCAGCAGGGGAACCTATGGCTACACCTTC.

The CDR3 reads CASSRSGYEQYV. The CDR3, as DNA: TGTGCCAGCAGCCGAAGCGGCTACGAGCAGTACGTC. V is TRBV14 and J is TRBJ2-7; perhaps TRBD2 as D (5 bases). Germline values: CDR1 SGHDN, CDR2 FVKESK. V was cut by 4 bases and J by 3 bases, with 7 bases left in between. This CDR3 region has 12 residues.

This chain joins TRBV29-1 and TRBJ1-1, with D maybe TRBD1 (6 bases). Deletions cut 0 bases from V and 2 bases from J, with 31 bases between. The CDR3 is 21 residues long. Germline V gene data show CDR1 as SQVTM and CDR2 as ANQGSEA. The CDR3 protein is CSVEDQGSWSTLQRGNTEAFF. In DNA, the CDR3 is TGCAGCGTTGAAGATCAGGGGTCATGGTCGACCCTCCAAAGGGGAAACACTGAAGCTTTCTTT.

This clonotype was detected a few times. The V gene is TRBV24-1, the J gene TRBJ2-7; D may correspond to TRBD1 or TRBD2 (5 bases each). V was shortened by 4 bases and J by 5 bases, with 8 bases between the two germline ends. Germline loops: CDR1 KGHDR, CDR2 SFDVKD. CDR3 length: 12 amino acids. The CDR3 is CATSDRENEQYF. The CDR3 DNA is TGTGCCACCAGTGACAGGGAGAACGAGCAGTACTTC.

In this sample, this clonotype turned up a few times. This chain uses TRBV4-2 with TRBJ2-3, with D possibly being TRBD2 (5 bases). The CDR3 extends over 15 amino acids. Per germline, CDR1 LGHNA and CDR2 YNFKEQ. V lost 2 bases to trimming and J lost 5 bases, with 14 bases between them. The CDR3 coding sequence is TGTGCCAGCAGCCAATTTGATGGGAGTAGAGATACGCAGTATTTT. It specifies CASSQFDGSRDTQYF.

This clonotype was recorded at least ten times. The rearrangement uses TRBV29-1 and TRBJ2-6; the D gene is possibly TRBD1 (6 bases). Germline V CDR1 and CDR2: SQVTM, ANQGSEA. Trimming left V 5 bases short and J 4 bases short, with 12 bases between. There are 14 residues in the CDR3. In DNA, the CDR3 is TGCAGCGTTCCACAGGGATCGGGGGCCAACGTCCTGACTTTC. This encodes CSVPQGSGANVLTF.

Comment on this clonotype: One junction end disagrees with the germline gene, perhaps due to a read error. The V call is TRBV14, the J call TRBJ2-3, with D tentatively TRBD2 (6 bases). Germline CDR1 and CDR2: SGHDN and FVKESK. CDR3 size: 13 residues. CDR3 in DNA: TGTGCCAGCAGCGCAGCGGGTTTGGAGACCCAGTACTTT. This sequence encodes CASSAAGLETQYF.

This clonotype was found a few times. In DNA form, the CDR3 reads TGCGCCAGCAGCTTGACTAGCGGGGCTCGTCGGAAGCAGTTCTTC. Protein: CASSLTSGARRKQFF. The gene calls are TRBV5-1 and TRBJ2-1, with TRBD2 matching 10 bases. CDR1 is SGHRS and CDR2 is YFSETQ in the germline V gene. The CDR3 is made up of 15 amino acids. V trimming: 1 base; J trimming: 11 bases; junction bases outside the gene matches: 9.

The chain has TRBV4-1 and TRBJ2-5; TRBD1 is a possible D gene (6 bases). The tail of the sequence fits TRBJ2-7 better, so the J call may be wrong. This CDR3 region has 16 residues. Germline values: CDR1 MGHRA, CDR2 YSYEKL. The CDR3 reads CASSQDPQGGHYEQYF. CDR3 coding DNA: TGCGCCAGCAGCCAAGACCCACAGGGCGGGCACTACGAGCAGTACTTC.

This clonotype was detected only once. A much bigger clone sits one base away, suggesting this may be a read error. This chain links TRBV11-3 with TRBJ2-2; no firm D call. Deletions cut 2 bases from V and 4 bases from J, with 8 bases between. Germline V lookup: CDR1 SGHNT, CDR2 YENEEA. The CDR3 runs to 14 residues. The CDR3 reads CASSLMMGTGELFF. As DNA, the CDR3 is TGTGCCAGCAGCTTAATGATGGGCACCGGGGAGCTGTTTTTT. The full variable domain, completed using reference TRBV11-3 and TRBJ2-2, is EAGVVQSPRYKIIEKKQPVAFWCNPISGHNTLYWYLQNLGQGPELLIRYENEEAVDDSQLPKDRFSAERLKGVDSTLKIQPAELGDSAVYLCASSLMMGTGELFFGEGSRLTVL.

Remarks on this clonotype: The junction shows a germline mismatch at one end, possibly a read error. This chain uses TRBV27 with TRBJ2-3, with D possibly being TRBD2 (6 bases). Germline V gene lookup returns CDR1 MNHEY and CDR2 SMNVEV (reference sequence). The CDR3 has 13 amino acids. The CDR3 coding sequence is TGTGCCAGCAGTTCCTCTTTCCGGGACTCCATGATATTT. It is translated as CASSSSFRDSMIF.

The chain has TRBV29-1 and TRBJ2-7; D is tentatively TRBD1 or TRBD2 (5 bases each). CDR1 is SQVTM, CDR2 ANQGSEA, per germline. The CDR3 has 13 amino acids. Deletions cut 4 bases from V and 5 bases from J, with 15 bases between. The DNA of the CDR3 is TGCAGCGTTGGAGGGGCGTTCGGGAACGAGCAGTACTTC. Protein sequence: CSVGGAFGNEQYF.

The sample holds many counts of this clonotype. The chain combines TRBV29-1 with TRBJ2-5, with 7 nucleotides matching TRBD2. The CDR3 runs 13 residues. Germline trimming cut 6 bases from V and 5 bases from J; bases unmatched to any gene: 9. Per the germline V gene, CDR1 is SQVTM and CDR2 is ANQGSEA. CDR3 nucleotide sequence: TGCAGCGTCGGAAGAACTAGCGAGGAGACCCAGTACTTC. Its protein product is CSVGRTSEETQYF.

V is TRBV28 and J is TRBJ1-2; D is undetermined. The germline CDR1 and CDR2 sequences are MDHEN and SYDVKM. CDR3 length: 13 amino acids. Trimming removed 5 bases from V and 4 bases from J, with 11 bases in between. Written as DNA, the CDR3 is TGTGCCAGCAGTCTTAACGGTCTCTATGGCTACACCTTC. As protein: CASSLNGLYGYTF.

In its sample, this clonotype was seen a few times. The V gene is TRBV7-2, the J gene TRBJ2-7; TRBD2 might be the D (5 bases). The CDR3 runs to 14 residues. V lost 0 bases to trimming and J lost 3 bases, with 9 bases between them. The germline CDR1 and CDR2 sequences are SGHTA and FQGNSA. As DNA, the CDR3 is TGTGCCAGCAGCTTAGCTAAGCGGTTCTACGAGCAGTACGTC. Its translation is CASSLAKRFYEQYV.

In this sample, this clonotype turned up a few times. The chain uses TRBV20-1 and TRBJ2-5; possibly TRBD1 or TRBD2 for D (6 bases each). Germline CDR1 and CDR2: DFQATT and SNEGSKA (reference sequence). V dropped 4 bases and J dropped 5 bases, with 20 bases sitting between them. This CDR3 spans 15 amino acids. As DNA, the CDR3 is TGCAGTGCTATCTCCCGATGGGGGGCAGGGGAGACCCAGTACTTC. It yields the protein CSAISRWGAGETQYF.

The chain carries TRBV20-1 and TRBJ2-5; the D is unclear. The germline gives CDR1 DFQATT, CDR2 SNEGSKA (reference sequence). The CDR3 sequence is 11 residues long. Trimming removed 4 bases at V and 0 bases at J, with 3 bases between. The CDR3, as DNA: TGCAGTGCTACCCACCAAGAGACCCAGTACTTC. The encoded protein is CSATHQETQYF.